This TCR beta chain was profiled in a study of blood T cell repertoires in COVID-19. At the level of the study: T cells, B-cell-depleted T cells, or PBMCs provided the cDNA or gDNA that served as material.

Deletions cut 8 bases from V and 3 bases from J, with 23 bases between. CDR1 is MDHEN, CDR2 SYDVKM, per germline. The CDR3 totals 17 residues. Methods used by the authors: Amplification of reference gene primers provided the estimated nucleated cell counts. The repertoire was sequenced with immunoSEQ multiplex PCR; TCRdb's copy has only in-frame clones and lacks some. The D gene and trimming were derived from the DNA, and the V and J assignments and clone size from that table. The data contain more than 300,000 clones, around 87% of them singletons. Sequencing was performed on peripheral blood. The chain couples TRBV28 to TRBJ1-3, with D perhaps matching TRBD1 (6 bases). The sequence came from a woman in her thirties or forties with COVID-19, enrolled during active disease. The CDR3 region is CASGATAGAFFGNTIYF. As DNA, the CDR3 is TGTGCCAGCGGGGCGACAGCGGGGGCTTTTTTTGGAAACACCATATATTTT.